A selection of T cell receptor beta chains follows, all from one sample in a study of OX40 agonist ivuxolimab in advanced cancers. This table comes from immunoSEQ multiplex PCR, and its TCRdb copy is limited to in-frame clones, with some not included. The repertoire holds about 50,000 clones, with about 81% as singletons. Sequenced material: CD4+ or CD8+ T cells sorted from blood, taken in a trial of the OX40 agonist ivuxolimab. All receptors come from an adult with an advanced solid tumor such as melanoma, head and neck, liver or kidney cancer. Both conserved end residues are part of each CDR3. Each record gives: D gene, clone size, J gene, V gene, CDR3 DNA, CDR3 protein. The D gene is left open where the match is weak. Size tells how often a clone was seen (once, few, many) or the class of an expanded clone, and some rows leave it out.

-,-,TRBJ1-5,TRBV6-5,TGTGCCAGCAGTCAGGGGTACGGGCAGCCCCAGCATTTT,CASSQGYGQPQHF
-,-,TRBJ2-2,TRBV7-6,TGTGCCAGCAGCCTATCGGGACATAACACCGGGGAGCTGTTTTTT,CASSLSGHNTGELFF
-,-,TRBJ2-5,TRBV5-4,TGTGCCAGCAGCTTGGGAACCGGGCCTGTGGAGACCCAGTACTTC,CASSLGTGPVETQYF
TRBD2,-,TRBJ2-3,TRBV19,TGTGCCAGTAGTCGCCAGCGGGAGGGCCGGGTCACAGATACGCAGTATTTT,CASSRQREGRVTDTQYF
TRBD1,-,TRBJ2-2,TRBV7-8,TGTGCCAGCAGCTTAGAAGTCCTAGGACAGGGGTCCGGGGAGCTGTTTTTT,CASSLEVLGQGSGELFF
TRBD1,once,TRBJ2-1,TRBV10-3,TGTGCCATCAGTGCGGGACAGGGGAACAATGAGCAGTTCTTC,CAISAGQGNNEQFF
-,few,TRBJ2-1,TRBV12-5,TGTGCTAGTGGGGTTTGGGTAAATGAGCAGTTCTTC,CASGVWVNEQFF
-,-,TRBJ1-3,TRBV10-1,TGCGCCAGCAGTCGACAGTCTGGAAACACCATATATTTT,CASSRQSGNTIYF
TRBD1,-,TRBJ1-5,TRBV19,TGTGCCAGTAGTATAGCGACCGGACAGGGCGGCCCCCAGCATTTT,CASSIATGQGGPQHF
-,-,TRBJ2-3,TRBV5-5,TGTGCCAGCAGCTTGTCGACAGCTTCCACAGATACGCAGTATTTT,CASSLSTASTDTQYF
-,-,TRBJ2-7,TRBV7-9,TGTGCCAGCAGCCCGCTACAGGGTAGCCACGAGCAGTACTTC,CASSPLQGSHEQYF
-,few,TRBJ2-5,TRBV6-6,TGTGCCAGCAGTTACCTGGGGGGGCTAGAAGAGACCCAGTACTTC,CASSYLGGLEETQYF
TRBD2,-,TRBJ2-7,TRBV6-1,TGTGCCAGCAGACTGAGCGGGAGAGTCTACGAGCAGTACTTC,CASRLSGRVYEQYF
-,-,TRBJ2-3,TRBV7-9,TGTGCCAGCAGCTTAACGGCAGGGGGCACAGATACGCAGTATTTT,CASSLTAGGTDTQYF
-,-,TRBJ1-1,TRBV7-2,TGTGCCAGCAGCCCAGATAACACTGAAGCTTTCTTT,CASSPDNTEAFF
-,-,TRBJ2-5,TRBV11-2,TGTGCCAGCAGCTTATATCAGGGACCCCAAGAGACCCAGTACTTC,CASSLYQGPQETQYF
TRBD2,-,TRBJ2-1,TRBV4-2,TGTGCCAGCAGCCTAGATAGCGGGAGTCTCGATGAGCAGTTCTTC,CASSLDSGSLDEQFF